This T cell receptor (beta chain) was sequenced for a study of cytomegalovirus exposure and HLA in healthy donors. The study's findings and limits: Across donors, sequencing depth was assumed by presence/absence analyses to be roughly uniform.

The PCR used 60 Vbeta and 13 Jbeta primers. TCRdb keeps only in-frame clones here, not all; method: immunoSEQ multiplex PCR. The table has around 130,000 clones, about 72% seen once. This CDR3 region has 15 residues. Unmatched junction bases numbered 13, after V lost 4 bases and J lost 7 bases. Germline V gene sequence: CDR1 SNHLY, CDR2 FYNNEI. As to this clone: What it binds is not known.

The rearrangement links TRBV2 to TRBJ2-7, with 7 positions matching TRBD2. The receptor's source is a man aged 25-40 years in good health and CMV-seropositive. Sequencing was done on a sample of PBMCs. The CDR3 sequence is CASSVWGEGRREQYF. CDR3 DNA: TGTGCCAGCAGTGTTTGGGGGGAGGGCCGCCGTGAGCAGTACTTC.